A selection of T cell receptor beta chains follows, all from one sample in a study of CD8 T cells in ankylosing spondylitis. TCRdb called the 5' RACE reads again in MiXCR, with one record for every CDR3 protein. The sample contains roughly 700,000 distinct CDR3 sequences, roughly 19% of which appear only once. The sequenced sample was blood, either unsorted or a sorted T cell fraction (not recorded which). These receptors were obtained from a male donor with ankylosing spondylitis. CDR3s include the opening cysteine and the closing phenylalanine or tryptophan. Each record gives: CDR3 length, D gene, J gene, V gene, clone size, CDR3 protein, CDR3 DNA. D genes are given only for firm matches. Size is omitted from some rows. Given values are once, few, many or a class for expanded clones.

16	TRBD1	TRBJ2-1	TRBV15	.	CATSRSTGGNYNEQFF	TGTGCCACCAGCAGAAGTACAGGGGGGAACTACAATGAGCAGTTCTTC
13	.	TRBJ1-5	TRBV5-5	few	CASSRDANQPQHF	TGTGCCAGCAGCCGGGACGCCAATCAGCCCCAGCATTTT
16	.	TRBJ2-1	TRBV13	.	CASSPSGIGSYNEQFF	TGTGCCAGCAGCCCTTCTGGAATTGGGTCCTACAATGAGCAGTTCTTC
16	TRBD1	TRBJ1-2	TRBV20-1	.	CSATGASDLAGYGYTF	TGCAGTGCCACAGGGGCCTCGGATTTAGCGGGGTATGGCTACACCTTC
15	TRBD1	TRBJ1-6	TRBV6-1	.	CASSPQDRKVISLHF	TGTGCCAGCAGTCCTCAGGACAGGAAAGTAATCTCCCTCCACTTT
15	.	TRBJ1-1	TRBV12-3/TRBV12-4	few	CASSLQGRLSTEAFF	TGTGCCAGCAGTTTACAGGGACGTTTGAGCACTGAAGCTTTCTTT
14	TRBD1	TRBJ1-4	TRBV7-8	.	CASNPDRGNEKLFF	TGTGCCAGCAATCCGGACAGGGGTAATGAAAAACTGTTTTTT
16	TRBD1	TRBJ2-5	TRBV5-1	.	CASSFRDRGFKETQYF	TGCGCCAGCAGCTTTCGAGACAGGGGTTTCAAGGAGACCCAGTACTTC
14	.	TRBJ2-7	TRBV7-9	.	CASSFTGNSYEQYF	TGTGCCAGCAGCTTTACCGGAAACTCCTACGAGCAGTACTTC
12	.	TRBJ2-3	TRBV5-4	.	CASSPIGDTQYF	TGTGCCAGCAGCCCGATCGGAGATACGCAGTATTTT
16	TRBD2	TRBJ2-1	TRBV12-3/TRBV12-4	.	CASTPSIGRGGGEQFF	TGTGCCAGCACTCCCTCAATAGGGCGGGGGGGCGGTGAGCAGTTCTTC
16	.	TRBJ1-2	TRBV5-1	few	CASMTGDLGQNYGYTF	TGCGCCAGCATGACTGGCGATCTCGGACAGAACTATGGCTACACCTTC
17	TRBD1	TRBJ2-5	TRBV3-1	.	CASSQDWRGGSQETQYF	TGTGCCAGCAGCCAAGATTGGAGAGGGGGCTCCCAAGAGACCCAGTACTTC
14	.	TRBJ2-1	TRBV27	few	CASSLSSRASEQFF	TGTGCCAGCAGTTTATCCTCTCGGGCAAGTGAGCAGTTCTTC
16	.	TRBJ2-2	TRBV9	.	CASSEQAATNTGELFF	TGTGCCAGCAGCGAACAGGCCGCGACGAACACCGGGGAGCTGTTTTTT
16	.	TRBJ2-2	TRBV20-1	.	CSARDWAGKVGTELFF	TGCAGTGCTAGAGATTGGGCGGGAAAGGTCGGAACGGAGCTGTTTTTT
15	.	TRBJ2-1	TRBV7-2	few	CASSLDGTSYNEQFF	TGTGCCAGCAGCCTAGATGGGACTTCCTACAATGAGCAGTTCTTC
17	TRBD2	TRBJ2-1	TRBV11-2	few	CASSLSSGTIQDNEQFF	TGTGCCAGCAGCTTGTCCTCCGGGACTATACAGGACAATGAGCAGTTCTTC
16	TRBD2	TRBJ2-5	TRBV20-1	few	CSARDWRLAGGETQYF	TGCAGTGCTAGAGACTGGCGGCTAGCGGGAGGGGAGACCCAGTACTTC
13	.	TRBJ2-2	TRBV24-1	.	CATADRSTGELFF	TGTGCCACCGCAGACAGGAGCACCGGGGAGCTGTTTTTT
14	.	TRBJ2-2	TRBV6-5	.	CASSYQQVTGELFF	TGTGCCAGCAGTTACCAACAGGTCACCGGGGAGCTGTTTTTT
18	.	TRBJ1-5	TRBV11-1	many	CARSSRGPRGDSNQPQHF	TGTGCCAGGTCATCCCGGGGGCCCCGAGGAGACAGCAATCAGCCCCAGCATTTT
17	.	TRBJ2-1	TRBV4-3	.	CASSQDLLSGHYNEQFF	TGCGCCAGCAGCCAAGATCTACTTAGCGGTCATTACAATGAGCAGTTCTTC
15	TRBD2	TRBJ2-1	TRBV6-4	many	CASSDASGGFNEQFF	TGTGCCAGCAGTGATGCGAGCGGGGGTTTCAATGAGCAGTTCTTC
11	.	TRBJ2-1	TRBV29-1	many	CSADPGHEQFF	TGCAGCGCTGACCCCGGCCATGAGCAGTTCTTC
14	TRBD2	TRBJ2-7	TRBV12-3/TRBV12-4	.	CASTPLAGSYEQYF	TGTGCCAGCACCCCACTAGCGGGCTCCTACGAGCAGTACTTC
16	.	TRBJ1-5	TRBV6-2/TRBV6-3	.	CASSYPPGPLNQPQHF	TGTGCCAGCAGTTACCCCCCGGGACCGCTTAATCAGCCCCAGCATTTT
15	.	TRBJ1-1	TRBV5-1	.	CASSLVSTGNTEAFF	TGCGCCAGCAGCTTGGTCTCGACCGGGAACACTGAAGCTTTCTTT
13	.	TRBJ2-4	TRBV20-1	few	CSARSEGKNIQYF	TGCAGTGCTAGATCCGAGGGCAAAAACATTCAGTACTTC
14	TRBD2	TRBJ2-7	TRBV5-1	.	CASSLASGKYEQYF	TGCGCCAGCAGCTTGGCTAGCGGGAAGTACGAGCAGTACTTC
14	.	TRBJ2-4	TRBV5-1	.	CASSPTLAKNIQYF	TGCGCCAGCAGCCCTACCCTAGCCAAAAACATTCAGTACTTC
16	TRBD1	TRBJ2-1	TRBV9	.	CASSVTGVSSYNEQFF	TGTGCCAGCAGCGTAACAGGGGTAAGCTCCTACAATGAGCAGTTCTTC
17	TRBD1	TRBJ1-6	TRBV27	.	CASSRTTPGQGGSPLHF	TGTGCCAGCAGTCGGACTACTCCGGGACAGGGTGGTTCACCCCTCCACTTT
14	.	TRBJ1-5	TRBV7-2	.	CASSLVSSNQPQHF	TGTGCCAGCAGCTTAGTTAGTAGCAATCAGCCCCAGCATTTT
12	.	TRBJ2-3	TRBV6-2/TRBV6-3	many	CASSYPSPTEYF	TGTGCCAGCAGCTACCCGAGCCCTACGGAGTATTTT
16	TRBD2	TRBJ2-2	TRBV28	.	CAISHFSGSNTGELFF	TGTGCCATTTCTCACTTTAGCGGGTCCAACACCGGGGAGCTGTTTTTT
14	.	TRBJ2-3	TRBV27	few	CASSTRTRGDTQYF	TGTGCCAGCAGTACCCGGACTCGTGGGGATACGCAGTATTTT
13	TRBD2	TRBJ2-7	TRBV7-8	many	CASSSREGLEQYF	TGTGCCAGCAGCTCCCGGGAGGGACTCGAGCAGTACTTC
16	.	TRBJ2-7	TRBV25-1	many	CASSVLDLFPLCEQYF	TGTGCCAGCAGTGTACTGGACCTCTTCCCCCTTTGCGAGCAGTACTTC
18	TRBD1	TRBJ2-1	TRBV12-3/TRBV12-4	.	CASNTLGGTGGRYNEQFF	TGTGCCAGCAATACCCTAGGCGGGACAGGGGGCCGGTACAATGAGCAGTTCTTC
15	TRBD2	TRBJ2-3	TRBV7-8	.	CASSSLAGAWDTQYF	TGTGCCAGCAGCTCACTAGCGGGGGCCTGGGATACGCAGTATTTT
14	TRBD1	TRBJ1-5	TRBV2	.	CASQTGISNQPQHF	TGTGCCAGCCAGACAGGGATTAGCAATCAGCCCCAGCATTTT
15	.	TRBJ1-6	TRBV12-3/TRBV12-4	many	CASRIGREGYSPLHF	TGTGCCAGCAGAATCGGCAGGGAAGGGTATTCACCCCTCCACTTT
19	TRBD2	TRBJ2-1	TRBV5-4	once	CASSLVLPSGSMKYNEQFF	TGTGCCAGCAGCTTGGTTTTGCCTAGCGGGAGTATGAAATACAATGAGCAGTTCTTC
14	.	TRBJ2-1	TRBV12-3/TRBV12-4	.	CASRKDESYNEQFF	TGTGCCAGCAGGAAGGACGAGTCCTACAATGAGCAGTTCTTC
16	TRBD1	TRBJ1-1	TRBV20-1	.	CSARELGTGINTEAFF	TGCAGTGCTAGAGAATTGGGGACAGGAATTAACACTGAAGCTTTCTTT
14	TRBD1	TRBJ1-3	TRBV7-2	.	CASSFHRGGDTIYF	TGTGCCAGCAGCTTCCACAGGGGTGGGGACACCATATATTTT
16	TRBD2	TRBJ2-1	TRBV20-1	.	CSARTGLAGFYNEQFF	TGCAGTGCTAGAACAGGACTAGCGGGCTTCTACAATGAGCAGTTCTTC
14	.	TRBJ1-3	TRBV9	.	CASSATGSGNTIYF	TGTGCCAGCAGCGCCACAGGGAGTGGAAACACCATATATTTT
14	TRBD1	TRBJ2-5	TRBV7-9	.	CASSPLGQQETQYF	TGTGCCAGCAGCCCCCTGGGACAGCAAGAGACCCAGTACTTC